The entry below gives a single T cell receptor beta chain sequence along with its context. The antigen is not known. The data were taken from a study of T cell responses to AZD1222 COVID-19 vaccine. Profiling relied on immunoSEQ multiplex PCR, and the TCRdb table lists in-frame clones only, not all of them. The sample comprises 200,000 or so clones, approximately 94% of which are singletons, and about 9% rests with the top ten. Study-wide findings and caveats: Among the donors, most were white British and more were female, and clonal diversity was possibly underestimated.

This CDR3 is built from 13 residues. V lost 4 bases, J lost 4 bases, and 11 bases lay in between. Germline-derived CDR1 and CDR2 are MNHEY and SVGAGI. This TCR came from an adult in good health. The source was peripheral blood, collected on day 0 of AZD1222 vaccination. The V and J genes are TRBV6-5 and TRBJ2-7; the D gene could be TRBD1 or TRBD2 (5 bases each). The DNA of the CDR3 is TGTGCCAGCAGTTTTGGGACCGCGTACGAGCAGTACTTC. As protein: CASSFGTAYEQYF.